The 9 T cell receptor beta chains listed next were all sequenced from one sample in a study of blood T cell repertoires in COVID-19 (TCRdb year 2020). Library creation used the immunoSEQ multiplex PCR assay. TCRdb mirrors the immuneACCESS table, restricted to in-frame sequences. Some clones are absent from its copies; in checked studies, under half trace to an unresolved V gene, and the reason for the others is unknown. The sample table records approximately 320,000 clones; about 88% of these occur just once. Around 2.7% of the sample goes to the ten largest clones. The sequencing input was PBMCs or T cells enriched from blood (not recorded which). These receptors were obtained from a man aged 55 to 69 who had recovered from COVID-19.

This chain links TRBV30 with TRBJ2-5, with D possibly being TRBD1 (7 bases). V was shortened by 3 bases and J by 5 bases, with 16 bases between the two germline ends. The germline V gene has CDR1 GTSNPN and CDR2 SVGIG (reference sequence). This CDR3 is built from 14 residues. The chain's CDR3 is CAWRPQGRLETQYF. The DNA for the CDR3 is TGTGCCTGGAGACCACAGGGGAGGTTGGAGACCCAGTACTTC.

V gene TRBV4-3 combines with J gene TRBJ2-5, with a possible D match to TRBD2 (6 bases). The ends were cut back, 0 bases at V and 1 base at J, with 12 bases in the middle. CDR3 size: 16 residues. Germline V gene lookup returns CDR1 LGHNA and CDR2 YSLEER. The CDR3, as DNA: TGCGCCAGCAGCCAAGATCTTAGGCGGGGCCAAGAGACCCAGTACTTC. Translating gives CASSQDLRRGQETQYF.

This chain links TRBV5-4 with TRBJ1-1; D is unclear. The CDR3 runs 13 residues. The ends were cut back, 6 bases at V and 1 base at J, with 10 bases in the middle. Germline V gives CDR1 SGHNT, CDR2 YYREEE (reference sequence). Here the CDR3 DNA reads TGTGCCAGCAAGAACGGGGAGAACACTGAAGCTTTCTTT. Amino acids: CASKNGENTEAFF.

This clone has a single count. This chain connects TRBV3-1 (or the pseudogene TRBV3-2) to TRBJ1-1, with 7 nucleotides matching TRBD1. V lost 1 base, J lost 4 bases, and 12 bases stayed unmatched. Germline values: CDR1 LGHDT, CDR2 YNNKEL (reference sequence). CDR3 length: 17 residues. This chain's CDR3 is CASSQAVTGYDVTEAFF. The CDR3 DNA sequence: TGTGCCAGCAGCCAAGCGGTGACAGGGTACGACGTCACTGAAGCTTTCTTT.

The gene calls are TRBV20-1 and TRBJ2-1; unclear D gene. The CDR3 extends over 10 amino acids. CDR1 is DFQATT and CDR2 is SNEGSKA in the germline V gene (reference sequence). V lost 5 bases and J 10 bases, leaving 9 bases between the germline ends. The CDR3 DNA sequence: TGCAGTGCTGCCGACTTCGAGCAGTTCTTC. Protein: CSAADFEQFF.

The V and J genes are TRBV27 and TRBJ1-5; D perhaps matches TRBD1 (5 bases). Germline V gives CDR1 MNHEY, CDR2 SMNVEV (reference sequence). CDR3 size: 15 residues. Trimming shortened V by 5 bases and J by 4 bases, and 15 bases separated the two germline ends. CDR3 sequence (DNA): TGTGCCAGCAGTGGAGAGTGGTCAGGGAATCAGCCCCAGCATTTT. This encodes CASSGEWSGNQPQHF.

The chain employs TRBV11-3 and TRBJ2-1, with D perhaps matching TRBD1 (6 bases). Germline CDR1 reads SGHNT; CDR2 reads YENEEA. The CDR3 sequence is 17 residues long. Trimming left V 0 bases short and J 1 base short, with 13 bases between. The CDR3 coding sequence is TGTGCCAGCAGCTTAGAGAAATACAGGGTATCCTACAATGAGCAGTTCTTC. Its protein is CASSLEKYRVSYNEQFF.

The rearrangement joins TRBV5-1 to TRBJ1-1; TRBD1 aligns across 7 bases. The trim removed 3 bases at V and 1 base at J, leaving 6 bases unmatched. This CDR3 has 15 residues. Per the germline V gene, CDR1 is SGHRS and CDR2 is YFSETQ. CDR3: CASSSLQGRNTEAFF. The CDR3 region has the DNA TGCGCCAGCAGCTCCCTACAGGGGAGGAACACTGAAGCTTTCTTT.

This clone was observed once. V is TRBV5-1 and J is TRBJ2-1; D gene ambiguous. Germline V gene data show CDR1 as SGHRS and CDR2 as YFSETQ. The CDR3 is 14 residues long. V was shortened by 0 bases and J by 5 bases, with 9 bases between the two germline ends. CDR3 loop: CASSLEATHNEQFF. DNA for the CDR3: TGCGCCAGCAGCTTGGAGGCGACACACAATGAGCAGTTCTTC.